Each of the 22 T cell receptor beta chains below was sequenced from the same sample in a study of identical twins. From the 5' RACE reads, TCRdb called clonotypes with MiXCR, one entry per CDR3 protein. The sample carries fewer than 250,000 distinct CDR3 sequences, approximately 9% recorded once. The sample comprised memory (CD45RO+) T cells sorted from blood. These TCRs come from a woman under 30 in good health.

The chain carries TRBV19 and TRBJ2-2; no clear D gene. V dropped 8 bases and J dropped 4 bases, with 14 bases sitting between them. The CDR3 spans 14 residues. CDR1 and CDR2 (germline): LNHDA, SQIVND (reference sequence). The CDR3 loop is CASSSTRITGELFF. DNA for the CDR3: TGTGCCAGTTCGTCTACACGAATCACCGGGGAGCTGTTTTTT.

The chain uses TRBV10-2 and TRBJ2-7; no reliable D call. The CDR3 has 14 residues. The germline CDR1 and CDR2 sequences are WSHSY and SAAADI. V lost 0 bases, J lost 1 base, and 7 bases lay in between. CDR3 sequence (DNA): TGCGCCAGCAGTGAGTCTCACAGATCCTACGAGCAGTACTTC. It codes for CASSESHRSYEQYF.

This clonotype was found a few times. This sequence joins TRBV20-1 and TRBJ2-1, with 11 bases identical to TRBD2. The trim removed 6 bases at V and 12 bases at J, leaving 10 bases unmatched. This CDR3 has 13 residues. Germline V gives CDR1 DFQATT, CDR2 SNEGSKA (reference sequence). As DNA, the CDR3 is TGCAGTGCACCACTAGCGGGGGCTAGGGGGCAGTTCTTC. Translation: CSAPLAGARGQFF.

V is TRBV9 and J is TRBJ2-1; 13 bases fit TRBD2. This CDR3 contains 16 residues. Per the germline V gene, CDR1 is SGDLS and CDR2 is YYNGEE. Germline trimming cut 0 bases from V and 7 bases from J; bases unmatched to any gene: 4. CDR3 sequence reads: CASSVEPTSGRNEQFF. DNA of the CDR3: TGTGCCAGCAGCGTAGAGCCGACTAGCGGGAGGAATGAGCAGTTCTTC.

Written as DNA, the CDR3 is TGTGCCAGCAGCTTACCAGGGACAGCCACAGATACGCAGTATTTT. It is translated as CASSLPGTATDTQYF. The chain recombines TRBV7-3 with TRBJ2-3, with 7 bases fitting TRBD1. CDR1 and CDR2 (germline): SGHTA, FQGTGA. After removal of 2 bases from V and 2 bases from J, the junction contained 4 bases not matched to a gene. The CDR3 length is 15 residues.

The CDR3 coding sequence is TGTGCCAGCAGCACCAACAGGGGGGCAGGGGAATTCGCCTACGAGCAGTACTTC. Translation: CASSTNRGAGEFAYEQYF. The gene calls are TRBV7-6 and TRBJ2-7; the match to TRBD1 covers 8 bases. Germline V gives CDR1 SGHVS, CDR2 FNYEAQ. V was pared by 5 bases and J by 2 bases, with 17 bases of the junction left unmatched. The CDR3 spans 18 residues.

This clonotype was recorded at least ten times. The V gene is TRBV5-1, the J gene TRBJ2-1; no reliable D call. V gave up 5 bases and J gave up 4 bases, with 13 bases separating them. Germline V lookup: CDR1 SGHRS, CDR2 YFSETQ. The CDR3 consists of 14 residues. CDR3 residues: CASRPDWSYNEQFF. In DNA form, the CDR3 reads TGCGCCAGCAGGCCCGACTGGTCGTACAATGAGCAGTTCTTC.

The genes are TRBV20-1 and TRBJ2-1; the match to TRBD2 covers 8 bases. The CDR3 loop spans 14 amino acids. Trimming removed 3 bases from V and 8 bases from J; junction bases left unmatched: 9. Germline CDR1 DFQATT, CDR2 SNEGSKA (reference sequence). The CDR3 DNA is TGCAGTGCTAGTAAAGCGGGAGCTGAAGATGAGCAGTTCTTC. Amino acids: CSASKAGAEDEQFF.

This clonotype occurred a few times. This rearrangement joins TRBV10-3 to TRBJ2-7; 10 nucleotides agree with TRBD2. The CDR3 sequence is 14 residues long. Unmatched junction bases numbered 6, after V lost 6 bases and J lost 4 bases. Germline V gene lookup returns CDR1 ENHRY and CDR2 SYGVKD. CDR3 loop: CAIRLAGAAYEQYF. The DNA of the CDR3 is TGTGCCATCAGGCTAGCGGGAGCTGCGTACGAGCAGTACTTC.

This clonotype was detected ten times or more. The V gene is TRBV7-8, the J gene TRBJ2-3; 8 bases fit TRBD2. The CDR3 loop spans 17 amino acids. In germline, CDR1 is SGHVS, CDR2 FQNEAQ. After removal of 5 bases from V and 0 bases from J, the junction contained 10 bases not matched to a gene. The CDR3 DNA sequence: TGTGCCAGCAGCCCGAGACTAGCGCGTAAAAGCACAGATACGCAGTATTTT. Residues: CASSPRLARKSTDTQYF.

The gene calls are TRBV6-2 or TRBV6-3 and TRBJ2-1; D call uncertain. The V end lost 2 bases, the J end lost 7 bases, and 9 bases lay between the germline ends. This CDR3 is built from 13 residues. Germline V gene sequence: CDR1 MNHEY, CDR2 SVGEGT. The CDR3 DNA follows: TGTGCCAGCAGTTACCTGAATAGTAATGAGCAGTTCTTC. Amino acid sequence: CASSYLNSNEQFF.

This clonotype was seen more than once but under ten times. The V and J genes are TRBV10-2 and TRBJ2-1, with 7 bases identical to TRBD1. CDR3 length: 12 amino acids. The junction had 5 bases not matched to a gene; V was cut back by 6 bases and J by 9 bases. Germline V CDR1 and CDR2: WSHSY, SAAADI. The CDR3 protein is CASRRQGFEQFF. CDR3 sequence (DNA): TGCGCCAGCAGGAGACAGGGTTTTGAGCAGTTCTTC.

Points on this clonotype: Compared with germline, one end of the junction differs, possibly owing to a read error. The rearrangement uses TRBV3-1 and TRBJ2-3; D perhaps matches TRBD1 (5 bases). This CDR3 is 12 amino acids long. Per the germline V gene, CDR1 is LGHDT and CDR2 is YNNKEL (reference sequence). The CDR3 is CAISQGVRTQYF. CDR3 nucleotides: TGTGCCATCAGCCAAGGGGTGAGAACGCAGTATTTT.

This clonotype appeared a few times. The V gene is TRBV20-1, the J gene TRBJ2-1; 12 positions agree with TRBD2. The V gene end was trimmed by 5 bases and the J gene end by 4 bases; junction bases not matched to a gene: 3. Germline V gene lookup returns CDR1 DFQATT and CDR2 SNEGSKA (reference sequence). The CDR3 covers 14 residues. The CDR3: CSAPTSGGYNEQFF. The CDR3 DNA reads TGCAGTGCTCCGACTAGCGGGGGATACAATGAGCAGTTCTTC.

This clonotype has only a few counts. V is TRBV7-9 and J is TRBJ2-1; no clear D gene. CDR3 length: 11 residues. With 4 bases removed from V and 9 bases from J, the gap between germline ends came to 7 bases. The germline V gene encodes CDR1 SEHNR and CDR2 FQNEAQ (reference sequence). Here the CDR3 reads CASSSRGEQFF. The CDR3 region has the DNA TGTGCCAGCAGCTCACGTGGTGAGCAGTTCTTC.

This clonotype has just one count. V usage is TRBV29-1 and J usage is TRBJ1-2, with a possible D match to TRBD1 (5 bases). The CDR3 length is 12 residues. Germline V gene lookup returns CDR1 SQVTM and CDR2 ANQGSEA. V lost 8 bases to trimming and J lost 6 bases, with 16 bases between them. The DNA of the CDR3 is TGCAGCTTGGCCACGGGGCCCCATGGCTACACCTTC. Amino acid sequence: CSLATGPHGYTF. Looking up the rest from reference TRBV29-1 and TRBJ1-2 gives the full variable domain: SAVISQKPSRDICQRGTSLTIQCQVDSQVTMMFWYRQQPGQSLTLIATANQGSEATYESGFVIDKFPISRPNLTFSTLTVSNMSPEDSSIYLCSLATGPHGYTFGSGTRLTVV.

This clonotype has just a few counts. V gene TRBV9 combines with J gene TRBJ2-1; D is perhaps TRBD1 (5 bases). Germline-derived CDR1 and CDR2 are SGDLS and YYNGEE. V lost 2 bases to trimming and J lost 7 bases, with 10 bases between them. This CDR3 has 13 residues. The chain's CDR3 is CASSVGPANEQFF. In nucleotides, the CDR3 is TGTGCCAGCAGCGTGGGGCCGGCGAATGAGCAGTTCTTC.

This clonotype was seen repeatedly, ten times or more. V usage is TRBV30 and J usage is TRBJ2-5; a possible D gene is TRBD1 (7 bases). The germline V gene has CDR1 GTSNPN and CDR2 SVGIG (reference sequence). V was clipped by 3 bases and J by 7 bases, with 12 bases between them. CDR3 length equals 12 residues. The CDR3 DNA reads as TGTGCCTGGAGCAACAGGGGAGGGACCCAGTACTTC. Protein sequence: CAWSNRGGTQYF.

This clonotype occurred a few times. The V gene is TRBV7-2, the J gene TRBJ1-6; D unclear. With 0 bases removed from V and 12 bases from J, the gap between germline ends came to 6 bases. This CDR3 spans 12 amino acids. CDR1 SGHTA and CDR2 FQGNSA come from the germline V gene. This CDR3 is CASSLAGLPLHF. In nucleotides, the CDR3 is TGTGCCAGCAGCTTAGCGGGATTACCCCTCCACTTT.

Ten or more counts support this clonotype. The chain uses TRBV11-2 and TRBJ2-5; TRBD2 matches at 13 bases. Trimming at V came to 5 bases and at J to 7 bases, leaving 16 bases not matched to a gene. The CDR3 length is 18 residues. From germline, CDR1 is SGHAT and CDR2 FQNNGV. This chain's CDR3 is CASSPDSGLAGLLSTQYF. In nucleotides, the CDR3 is TGTGCCAGCAGCCCGGACTCGGGACTAGCGGGATTACTGTCGACCCAGTACTTC.

This clonotype was seen a handful of times. The rearrangement links TRBV29-1 to TRBJ2-7; 9 bases align to TRBD2. The CDR3 contains 13 residues. J gave up 4 bases and V 4 bases, and 5 bases lay outside the gene matches. Germline CDR1 and CDR2: SQVTM and ANQGSEA. The CDR3 nucleotides are TGCAGCGTTGGGCCGACTAGCGGTTACGAGCAGTACTTC. This translates into CSVGPTSGYEQYF.

The genes are TRBV5-1 and TRBJ1-2; 8 positions match TRBD1. The J segment lost 5 bases and the V segment lost 5 bases, leaving 5 bases of the junction unmatched. Germline lookup yields CDR1 SGHRS and CDR2 YFSETQ. This CDR3 has 13 residues. The CDR3 region is CASRMTGEYGYTF. For the CDR3, the DNA is TGCGCCAGCAGAATGACAGGGGAGTATGGCTACACCTTC.